Listed below are T cell receptor beta chains from one sample, sequenced in a study of cytomegalovirus exposure and HLA in healthy donors. Assay: immunoSEQ multiplex PCR; the TCRdb copy retains only in-frame clones and omits some. The sample contains 250,000 to 350,000 clones, 75% to 90% of which appear only once. Source material: PBMCs. All receptors come from a woman younger than 35 in good health and CMV-seronegative. Both conserved end residues are part of each CDR3. The order of the fields is V gene, J gene, CDR3 length, D gene, clone size, CDR3 DNA, CDR3 protein. A D gene is named only where the DNA matches it firmly. A clone size is listed for some rows: how often the clone was seen (once, few, many), or a class if it is expanded.

TRBV27	TRBJ1-1	11	NA	NA	TGTGCCAGCACCCTAGGGGGTGAAGCTTTCTTT	CASTLGGEAFF
TRBV21-1	TRBJ2-7	20	NA	NA	TGTGCCAGCATCTCGGGGTTACCGGGACAGTCCCACCCAAGCTCCTACGAGCAGTACTTC	CASISGLPGQSHPSSYEQYF
TRBV7-8	TRBJ2-7	18	TRBD2	NA	TGTGCCAGCAGCTTAGTGGCCCCGAATAGCGGGAGTCGCAACGAGCAGTACTTC	CASSLVAPNSGSRNEQYF
TRBV2	TRBJ2-7	15	TRBD1	NA	TGTGCCAGCAGTGAAGCAGGGGGCGGTAACTACGAGCAGTACTTC	CASSEAGGGNYEQYF
TRBV11-2	TRBJ2-7	15	TRBD1	NA	TGTGCCAGCAGCCCCGGACAGGGACTCAACTACGAGCAGTACTTC	CASSPGQGLNYEQYF
TRBV9	TRBJ2-7	14	TRBD2	NA	TGTGCCAGCAGCGAGGGGCGGGGGGACTACGAGCAGTACTTC	CASSEGRGDYEQYF
TRBV5-1	TRBJ2-5	12	NA	NA	TGCGCCAGCAGCTTCACAAGAGAGACCCAGTACTTC	CASSFTRETQYF
TRBV14	TRBJ2-5	13	NA	few	TGTGCCAGCAGCCAAGAAGGACTAGAGACCCAGTACTTC	CASSQEGLETQYF
TRBV19	TRBJ2-1	15	TRBD2	NA	TGTGCCAGTAGTATAGGGGGGAGGGTTGACAATGAGCAGTTCTTC	CASSIGGRVDNEQFF
TRBV5-4	TRBJ2-7	15	NA	NA	TGTGCCAGCACCGGGGGTAGCGGCTCTACCTACGAGCAGTACTTC	CASTGGSGSTYEQYF
TRBV7-8	TRBJ2-5	18	TRBD2	NA	TGTGCCAGCAGCCCGGGTTGGGGGGGACTTGTTTCAGGGGAGACCCAGTACTTC	CASSPGWGGLVSGETQYF
TRBV13	TRBJ2-7	13	NA	once	TGTGCCAGCAGCCCTCTACAGCCTTACGAGCAGTACTTC	CASSPLQPYEQYF
TRBV6-5	TRBJ2-7	13	TRBD2	NA	TGTGCCAGCAGTTACTCTAGCGGGACCGAGCAGTACTTC	CASSYSSGTEQYF
TRBV27	TRBJ2-1	14	NA	NA	TGTGCCAGCAGTTTTAGGGGTAGGGGGAATGAGCAGTTCTTC	CASSFRGRGNEQFF
TRBV2	TRBJ2-7	11	TRBD1	NA	TGTGCCAGCGAGGGACAGCTTGAGCAGTACTTC	CASEGQLEQYF
TRBV7-2	TRBJ1-1	16	NA	once	TGTGCCAGCAGCTTGCAGGGCCCGAAGACCGCCACTGAGGCTTTCTTT	CASSLQGPKTATEAFF
TRBV29-1	TRBJ2-2	14	TRBD2	NA	TGCAGCTTCGAGCGGGGCTCGAACACCGGGGAGCTGTTTTTT	CSFERGSNTGELFF
TRBV19	TRBJ2-2	13	TRBD1	NA	TGTGCCAGCGGGACAGGGTATACCGGGGAGCTGTTTTTT	CASGTGYTGELFF
TRBV29-1	TRBJ2-3	15	TRBD2	NA	TGCAGCGTCCTTAGCGGGAGCTATAGCACAGATACGCAGTATTTT	CSVLSGSYSTDTQYF
TRBV28	TRBJ2-7	15	TRBD2	NA	TGTGCCAGCAGTCTCGGGACTAGGGGCGGATACGAGCAGTACTTC	CASSLGTRGGYEQYF
TRBV9	TRBJ2-7	16	TRBD2	NA	TGTGCCAGCAGCGCTACTAGCGGGAGGGACTCCTACGAGCAGTACTTC	CASSATSGRDSYEQYF
TRBV28	TRBJ2-7	15	TRBD1	NA	TGTGCCAGCAGTTCATGGACAGGGGGCGCCTACGAGCAGTACTTC	CASSSWTGGAYEQYF
TRBV28	TRBJ1-1	14	NA	once	TGTGCCAGCAGTTCCCAGGGGAAGAACACTGAAGCTTTCTTT	CASSSQGKNTEAFF
TRBV19	TRBJ2-2	15	TRBD2	NA	TGTGCCAGTAGCCTTAGCGGGAGGTACGGCGGGGAGCTGTTTTTT	CASSLSGRYGGELFF
TRBV5-6	TRBJ1-4	16	NA	NA	TGTGCCAGCAGCTTGCGGGGAGGAGGTACTAATGAAAAACTGTTTTTT	CASSLRGGGTNEKLFF
TRBV27	TRBJ2-1	14	TRBD2	NA	TGTGCCAGCATCGGGACTAGCGGGAGCAATGAGCAGTTCTTC	CASIGTSGSNEQFF
TRBV2	TRBJ2-5	15	NA	many	TGTGCCAGCAGTGACTGGGGGGGCGCAGGGGAGACCCAGTACTTC	CASSDWGGAGETQYF
TRBV2	TRBJ2-2	17	NA	NA	TGTGCCAGCAGACAAAAAATAGGGGGTTCGTACACCGGGGAGCTGTTTTTT	CASRQKIGGSYTGELFF
TRBV6-6	TRBJ2-7	12	TRBD1	once	TGTGCCAGCAGCATAAGACAGGGGGAGCAGTACTTC	CASSIRQGEQYF
TRBV2	TRBJ1-3	13	NA	few	TGTGCCAGCCAAGGGGATTCTGGAAACACCATATATTTT	CASQGDSGNTIYF
TRBV7-8	TRBJ2-3	15	NA	NA	TGTGCCAGCAGCGCTACAGGGTATAGCACAGATACGCAGTATTTT	CASSATGYSTDTQYF
TRBV7-9	TRBJ2-3	15	TRBD1	few	TGTGCCAGCAGCTGGAGGACAGGGGGCACAGATACGCAGTATTTT	CASSWRTGGTDTQYF
TRBV15	TRBJ2-5	15	TRBD2	once	TGTGCCACCAGCGGAGCGGGAGCTTTACGCGAGACCCAGTACTTC	CATSGAGALRETQYF
TRBV29-1	TRBJ2-2	16	TRBD2	NA	TGCAGCGTTGTTGGGACTAGCGGAAAAGGGACCGGGGAGCTGTTTTTT	CSVVGTSGKGTGELFF
TRBV7-9	TRBJ2-7	15	TRBD1	NA	TGTGCCAGCAGCTTAGCACAGGGGGCTAGCTACGAGCAGTACTTC	CASSLAQGASYEQYF
TRBV7-6	TRBJ2-5	20	TRBD2	NA	TGTGCCAGCAGCTCAAAGGGGGGACTAGCGCGCGGGATAGGTGAAGAGACCCAGTACTTC	CASSSKGGLARGIGEETQYF
TRBV4-1	TRBJ1-3	16	NA	NA	TGCGCCAGCAGCCTTAGGCCCGGGGTGTCTGGAAACACCATATATTTT	CASSLRPGVSGNTIYF
TRBV18	TRBJ1-2	15	TRBD1	NA	TGTGCCAGCTCCCCGACCGGACAGGGAAACTATGGCTACACCTTC	CASSPTGQGNYGYTF
TRBV11-2	TRBJ2-3	15	NA	NA	TGTGCCAGCACCCGAGCGGTACAGCGCACAGATACGCAGTATTTT	CASTRAVQRTDTQYF
TRBV7-3	TRBJ2-1	17	TRBD2	NA	TGTGCCAGCAGCTTAAGGTCTAGCGGGAGGTCGGGCAATGAGCAGTTCTTC	CASSLRSSGRSGNEQFF
TRBV7-9	TRBJ2-3	15	TRBD2	NA	TGTGCCAGCGAAGGCGGGAGGGCTAGCACAGATACGCAGTATTTT	CASEGGRASTDTQYF
TRBV28	TRBJ1-5	15	NA	NA	TGTGCCAGCAGTTTAGCTCCCGGGGGCAATCAGCCCCAGCATTTT	CASSLAPGGNQPQHF
TRBV7-2	TRBJ1-5	15	NA	NA	TGTGCCAGCAGCTTAGAGGGGCTTAGCAATCAGCCCCAGCATTTT	CASSLEGLSNQPQHF
TRBV5-6	TRBJ2-1	16	TRBD2	NA	TGTGCCAGCAGCTTGGCGGCAGGCGGGGGTTTCGATGAGCAGTTCTTC	CASSLAAGGGFDEQFF
TRBV6-5	TRBJ1-5	15	NA	NA	TGTGCCAGCAGTTACTCGGGGGGGGCGGGGCAGCCCCAGCATTTT	CASSYSGGAGQPQHF
TRBV28	TRBJ1-2	15	TRBD1	NA	TGTGCCAGCAGTCCCGGACAGGTGGAGGGGTATGGCTACACCTTC	CASSPGQVEGYGYTF
TRBV19	TRBJ2-3	16	TRBD1	NA	TGTGCCAGTAGTGCAGAAAGGGACAGGGAATCAGATACGCAGTATTTT	CASSAERDRESDTQYF
TRBV9	TRBJ2-7	16	TRBD2	many	TGTGCCAGCAGCGTAGAAAATAGCGGGAGTGGCTACGAGCAGTACTTC	CASSVENSGSGYEQYF
TRBV28	TRBJ2-2	16	NA	NA	TGTGCCAGCACCCACGAGGGCGCAGCAAGGGTCGGGGAGCTGTTTTTT	CASTHEGAARVGELFF
TRBV7-6	TRBJ2-7	13	NA	few	TGTGCCAGCAGCGCCCAGGGAACCTACGAGCAGTACTTC	CASSAQGTYEQYF
TRBV6-5	TRBJ2-4	14	NA	NA	TGTGCCAGCAGTTACAGGGGTACCAAAAACATTCAGTACTTC	CASSYRGTKNIQYF
TRBV18	TRBJ2-1	12	NA	NA	TGTGCCAGCTCACCCACGAGGAATGAGCAGTTCTTC	CASSPTRNEQFF
TRBV14	TRBJ2-1	12	NA	once	TGTGCCAGCAGCCAAGATCCCCCAGAGCAGTTCTTC	CASSQDPPEQFF
TRBV5-5	TRBJ2-7	15	NA	NA	TGTGCCAGCAGCTTGTGGTCGGGGTACTCCTACGAGCAGTACTTC	CASSLWSGYSYEQYF
TRBV27	TRBJ1-5	14	NA	NA	TGTGCCAGCAGTTTAGAGAATAGCAATCAGCCCCAGCATTTT	CASSLENSNQPQHF
TRBV2	TRBJ2-3	15	TRBD2	NA	TGTGCCAGCTCGACGGGAGGTCCGGGCACAGATACGCAGTATTTT	CASSTGGPGTDTQYF
TRBV29-1	TRBJ2-7	14	TRBD1	NA	TGCAGCGTTGCAGGGGGCGCGAGCTCCTACGAGCAGTACTTC	CSVAGGASSYEQYF
TRBV4-3	TRBJ2-2	18	TRBD1	NA	TGCGCCAGCAGCCCATCTGCGACAGGGGATGTGAACACCGGGGAGCTGTTTTTT	CASSPSATGDVNTGELFF
TRBV10-3	TRBJ2-7	16	NA	once	TGTGCCATCAACGCACAAGCAGGGGATTTAAGCGGCGAGCAGTACTTC	CAINAQAGDLSGEQYF
TRBV30	TRBJ2-3	14	NA	NA	TGTGCCTGGAGTGAGGGGCAGAGCACAGATACGCAGTATTTT	CAWSEGQSTDTQYF